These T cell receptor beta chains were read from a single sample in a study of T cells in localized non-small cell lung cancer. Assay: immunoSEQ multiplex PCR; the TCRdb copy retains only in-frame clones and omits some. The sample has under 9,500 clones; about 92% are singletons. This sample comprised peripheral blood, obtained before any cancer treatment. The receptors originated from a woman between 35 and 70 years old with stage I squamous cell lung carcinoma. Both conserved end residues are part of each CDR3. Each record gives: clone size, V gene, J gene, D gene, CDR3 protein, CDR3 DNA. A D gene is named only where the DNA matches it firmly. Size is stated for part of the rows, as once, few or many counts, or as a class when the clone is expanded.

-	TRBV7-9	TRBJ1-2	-	CASSPEVGPNYGYTF	TGTGCCAGCAGCCCTGAGGTCGGTCCCAACTATGGCTACACCTTC
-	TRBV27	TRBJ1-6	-	CASRTGLSSPLHF	TGTGCCAGCCGAACAGGGTTGTCTTCACCCCTCCACTTT
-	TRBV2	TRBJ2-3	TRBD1	CASRGTGPVVTDTQYF	TGTGCCAGCAGAGGGACAGGCCCTGTCGTCACAGATACGCAGTATTTT
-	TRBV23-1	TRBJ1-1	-	CASHELVDTEAFF	TGCGCCAGCCATGAACTGGTGGACACTGAAGCTTTCTTT
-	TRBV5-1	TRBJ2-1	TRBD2	CASSLASGGANHEQFF	TGCGCCAGCAGCTTGGCGAGCGGGGGGGCTAATCATGAGCAGTTCTTC
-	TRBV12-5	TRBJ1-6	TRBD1	CASGLGAGTAGGNSPLHF	TGTGCTAGTGGTTTGGGAGCGGGGACAGCAGGTGGTAATTCACCCCTCCACTTT
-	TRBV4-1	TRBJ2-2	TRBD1	CASSQSPGQGENGELFF	TGCGCCAGCAGCCAATCGCCGGGACAGGGTGAAAACGGGGAGCTGTTTTTT
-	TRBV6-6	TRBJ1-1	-	CASSVAVISPEAFF	TGTGCCAGCAGCGTCGCCGTCATATCCCCTGAAGCTTTCTTT
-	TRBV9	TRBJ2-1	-	CASSPIGTALNEQFF	TGTGCCAGCAGCCCAATTGGTACGGCCCTAAATGAGCAGTTCTTC
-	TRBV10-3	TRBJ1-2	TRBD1	CAISEPGTVPGGYTF	TGTGCCATCAGTGAGCCCGGGACAGTGCCGGGGGGCTACACCTTC
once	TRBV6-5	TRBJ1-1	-	CASIPTAAGEAFF	TGTGCCAGCATCCCGACGGCGGCGGGTGAAGCTTTCTTT
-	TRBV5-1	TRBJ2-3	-	CASSLTGQDLQGTQYF	TGCGCCAGCAGCTTGACCGGCCAAGACCTGCAAGGTACGCAGTATTTT
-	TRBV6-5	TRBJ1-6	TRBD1	CASSFGQVNSPLHF	TGTGCCAGCAGTTTTGGACAGGTTAATTCGCCCCTCCACTTT
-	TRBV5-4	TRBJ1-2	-	CASSWGREDGYTF	TGTGCCAGCAGCTGGGGACGGGAAGATGGCTACACCTTC
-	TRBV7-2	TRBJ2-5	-	CASSLGGLVVETQYF	TGTGCCAGCAGCTTAGGGGGCTTGGTGGTGGAGACCCAGTACTTC
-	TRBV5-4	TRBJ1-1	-	CASSAEVADTEAFF	TGTGCCAGCAGCGCGGAGGTCGCTGACACTGAAGCTTTCTTT
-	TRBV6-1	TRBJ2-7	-	CASSESGTPEQYF	TGTGCCAGCAGTGAATCTGGGACACCAGAGCAGTACTTC
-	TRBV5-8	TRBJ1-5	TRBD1	CASSLGLGTGAINQPQHF	TGTGCCAGCAGCTTGGGCCTCGGGACAGGGGCTATAAATCAGCCCCAGCATTTT
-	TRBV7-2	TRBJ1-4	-	CASSFGGPWGEKLFF	TGTGCCAGCAGCTTCGGGGGCCCCTGGGGTGAAAAACTGTTTTTT
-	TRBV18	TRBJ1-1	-	CASGAGRLTEAFF	TGTGCCAGCGGGGCGGGACGGCTCACTGAAGCTTTCTTT
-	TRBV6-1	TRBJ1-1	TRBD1	CASRVGQGEAFF	TGTGCCAGCAGGGTTGGACAGGGTGAGGCTTTCTTT
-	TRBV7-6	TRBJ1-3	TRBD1	CASSLGAGGPGNTIYF	TGTGCCAGCAGCTTAGGGGCAGGGGGCCCTGGAAACACCATATATTTT
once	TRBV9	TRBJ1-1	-	CASTPTMNTVLGDTEAFF	TGTGCCAGCACCCCCACCATGAACACGGTGTTGGGTGACACTGAAGCTTTCTTT
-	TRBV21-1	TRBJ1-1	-	CASSRGRLMNTEAFF	TGTGCCAGCAGCAGAGGCAGGCTGATGAACACTGAAGCTTTCTTT
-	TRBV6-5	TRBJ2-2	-	CASSYLGPTTGELFF	TGTGCCAGCAGTTATCTGGGACCCACCACCGGGGAGCTGTTTTTT
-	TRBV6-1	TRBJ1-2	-	CASSHGRQNYGYTF	TGTGCCAGCAGCCACGGACGGCAGAACTATGGCTACACCTTC
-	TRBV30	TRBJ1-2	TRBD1	CASGQGLNYGYTF	TGTGCCTCTGGACAGGGGCTTAACTATGGCTACACCTTC
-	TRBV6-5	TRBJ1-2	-	CASSYSPNYGYTF	TGTGCCAGCAGTTACTCACCCAACTATGGCTACACCTTC
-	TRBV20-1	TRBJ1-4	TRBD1	CSARGGEKLFF	TGCAGTGCCAGGGGGGGAGAAAAACTGTTTTTT
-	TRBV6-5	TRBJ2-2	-	CASSYDSGTGELFF	TGTGCCAGCAGTTACGATAGTGGGACCGGGGAGCTGTTTTTT
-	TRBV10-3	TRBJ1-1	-	CAISELPTVNTEAFF	TGTGCCATCAGTGAGCTCCCGACAGTGAACACTGAAGCTTTCTTT
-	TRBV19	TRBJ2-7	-	CASSINYDSSYEQYF	TGTGCCAGTAGTATAAACTACGACAGCTCCTACGAGCAGTACTTC
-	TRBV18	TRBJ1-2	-	CASSPTAGGYGYTF	TGTGCCAGCTCACCGACGGCGGGGGGGTATGGCTACACCTTC
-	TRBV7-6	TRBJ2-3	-	CASSFTTGEADTQYF	TGTGCCAGCAGCTTTACAACAGGGGAGGCAGATACGCAGTATTTT
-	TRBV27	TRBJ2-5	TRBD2	CASSSISGGQETQYF	TGTGCCAGCAGTTCAATCTCGGGAGGCCAAGAGACCCAGTACTTC
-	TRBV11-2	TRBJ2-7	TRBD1	CASSLNPGQGRYEQYF	TGTGCCAGCAGCTTAAACCCAGGACAGGGAAGGTACGAGCAGTACTTC
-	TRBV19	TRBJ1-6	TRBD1	CASRTGQSPLHF	TGTGCCAGTAGGACAGGGCAGTCACCCCTCCACTTT
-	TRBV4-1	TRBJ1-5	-	CASSQRRGSNQPQHF	TGCGCCAGCAGCCAGAGAAGGGGGAGCAATCAGCCCCAGCATTTT
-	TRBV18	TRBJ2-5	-	CASSEARSQETQYF	TGTGCCAGCTCAGAGGCGAGGAGTCAAGAGACCCAGTACTTC
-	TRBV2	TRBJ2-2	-	CASRVVTGELFF	TGTGCCAGCAGAGTAGTAACCGGGGAGCTGTTTTTT
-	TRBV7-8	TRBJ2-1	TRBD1	CASRESGQGGYNEQFF	TGTGCCAGCAGGGAATCCGGACAGGGCGGCTACAATGAGCAGTTCTTC
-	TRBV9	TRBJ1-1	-	CASSVGADTEAFF	TGTGCCAGCAGCGTAGGGGCCGACACTGAAGCTTTCTTT
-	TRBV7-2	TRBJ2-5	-	CASSPQQGVVETQYF	TGTGCCAGCAGCCCCCAACAGGGAGTGGTGGAGACCCAGTACTTC
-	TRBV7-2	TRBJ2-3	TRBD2	CASSLRISGTSGGKDTQYF	TGTGCCAGCAGCTTAAGAATTTCCGGGACTAGCGGGGGGAAAGATACGCAGTATTTT
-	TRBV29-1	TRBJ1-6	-	CSVADSGSGSPLHF	TGCAGCGTTGCGGACAGTGGTTCAGGTTCACCCCTCCACTTT
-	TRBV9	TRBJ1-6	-	CASSVGLSQNPYNSPLHF	TGTGCCAGCAGCGTAGGTCTCAGCCAAAACCCTTATAATTCACCCCTCCACTTT
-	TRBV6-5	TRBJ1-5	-	CASSSPREINQPQHF	TGTGCCAGCAGTTCCCCCAGGGAAATCAATCAGCCCCAGCATTTT
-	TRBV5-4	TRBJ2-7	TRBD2	CASSLNSGGLYEQYF	TGTGCCAGCAGCTTAAATAGCGGGGGGTTGTACGAGCAGTACTTC
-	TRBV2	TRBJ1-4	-	CASKRETGEFEKLFF	TGTGCCAGCAAGCGAGAGACAGGTGAATTCGAAAAACTGTTTTTT
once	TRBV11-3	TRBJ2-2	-	CASSQSGTGELFF	TGTGCCAGCAGCCAGTCGGGCACCGGGGAGTTGTTTTTT
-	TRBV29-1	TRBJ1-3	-	CSVVGVSGNTIYF	TGCAGCGTTGTGGGGGTCTCTGGAAACACCATATATTTT
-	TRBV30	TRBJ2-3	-	CAWSDRLGDTQYF	TGTGCCTGGAGTGATCGGTTGGGAGATACGCAGTATTTT
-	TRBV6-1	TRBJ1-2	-	CASSEALTNNYGYTF	TGTGCCAGCAGTGAAGCGCTGACCAACAACTATGGCTACACCTTC